The clone carrying this T cell receptor (beta chain) ranks as medium-sized in terms of frequency. The antigen remains unidentified. Clones were sequenced by immunoSEQ multiplex PCR, and TCRdb holds only the in-frame ones, with some missing. The sample table includes approximately 38,000 clones. This record belongs to a study of T cells in women clearing cervical HPV infection. General observations from the study: CIN3+ cases had significantly higher TCR repertoire richness than controls, but evenness did not differ.

Sequencing was done on a sample of blood buffy coat. This clonotype was obtained from a woman aged 18 to 69 with a cervical HPV16 infection that either progressed to CIN3+ or cleared (not recorded which).

CDR3 DNA (partial): TGTGCCAGCAGCTTAAACCAGGGGGCTCGTCCGAACACTGAA. This translates into CASSLNQGARPNTE. The complete CDR3 reads CASSLNQGARPNTEAFF. This chain joins TRBV13 and TRBJ1-1; 8 nucleotides line up with TRBD1. The CDR3 end falls 3 residues outside the read, so it is completed with the germline J gene. This CDR3 is 17 amino acids long. The V and J ends lost 2 bases and 1 base, in that order; junction bases with no gene match: 9. Looked up from germline, CDR1 is PRHDT and CDR2 is FYEKMQ (reference sequence).